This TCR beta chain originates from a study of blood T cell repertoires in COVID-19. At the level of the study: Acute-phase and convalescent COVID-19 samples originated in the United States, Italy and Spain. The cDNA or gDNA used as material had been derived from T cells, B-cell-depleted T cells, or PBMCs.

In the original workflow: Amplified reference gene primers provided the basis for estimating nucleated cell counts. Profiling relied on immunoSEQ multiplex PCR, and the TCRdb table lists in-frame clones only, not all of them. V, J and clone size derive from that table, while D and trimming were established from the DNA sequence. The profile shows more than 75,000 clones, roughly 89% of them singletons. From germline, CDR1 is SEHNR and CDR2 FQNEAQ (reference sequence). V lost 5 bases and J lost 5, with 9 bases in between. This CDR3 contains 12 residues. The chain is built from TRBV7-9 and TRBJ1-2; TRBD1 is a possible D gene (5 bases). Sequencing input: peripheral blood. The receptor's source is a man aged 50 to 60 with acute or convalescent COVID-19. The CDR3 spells CASSLDSYGYTF. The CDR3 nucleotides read TGTGCCAGCAGCCTCGACAGTTATGGCTACACCTTC.